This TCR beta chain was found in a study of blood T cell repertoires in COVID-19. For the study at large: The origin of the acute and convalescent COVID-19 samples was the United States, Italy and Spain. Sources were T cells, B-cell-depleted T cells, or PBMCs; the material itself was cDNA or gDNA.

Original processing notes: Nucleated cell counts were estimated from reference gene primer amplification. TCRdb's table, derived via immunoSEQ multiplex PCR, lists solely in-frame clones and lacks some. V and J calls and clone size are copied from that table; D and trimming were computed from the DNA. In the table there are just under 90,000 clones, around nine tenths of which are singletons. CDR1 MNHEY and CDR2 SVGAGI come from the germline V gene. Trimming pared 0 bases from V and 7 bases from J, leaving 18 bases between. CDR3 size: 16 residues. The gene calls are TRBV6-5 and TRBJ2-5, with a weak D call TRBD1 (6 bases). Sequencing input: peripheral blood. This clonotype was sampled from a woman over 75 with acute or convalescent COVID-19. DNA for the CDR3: TGTGCCAGCAGTTACTCTAGAAACAGGGTATTGGGGACCCAGTACTTC. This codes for CASSYSRNRVLGTQYF.